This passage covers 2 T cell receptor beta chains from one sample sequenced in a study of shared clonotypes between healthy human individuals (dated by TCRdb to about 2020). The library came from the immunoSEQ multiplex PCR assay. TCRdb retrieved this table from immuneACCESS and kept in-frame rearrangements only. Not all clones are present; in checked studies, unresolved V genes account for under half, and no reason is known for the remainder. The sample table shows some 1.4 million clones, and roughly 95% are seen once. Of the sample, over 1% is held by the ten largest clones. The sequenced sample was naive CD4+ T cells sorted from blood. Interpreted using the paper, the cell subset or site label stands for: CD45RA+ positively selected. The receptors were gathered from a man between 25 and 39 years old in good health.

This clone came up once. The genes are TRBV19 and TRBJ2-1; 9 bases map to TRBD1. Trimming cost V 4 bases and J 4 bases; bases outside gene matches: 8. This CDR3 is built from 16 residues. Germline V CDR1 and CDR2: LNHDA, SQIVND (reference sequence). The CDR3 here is CASSTRTGGGYNEQFF. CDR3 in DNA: TGTGCCAGTAGTACCCGCACAGGGGGCGGATACAATGAGCAGTTCTTC.

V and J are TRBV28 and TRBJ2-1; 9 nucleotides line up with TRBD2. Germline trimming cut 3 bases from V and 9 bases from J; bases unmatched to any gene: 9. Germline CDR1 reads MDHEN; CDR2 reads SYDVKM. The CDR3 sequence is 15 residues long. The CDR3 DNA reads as TGTGCCAGCAGTTTTTGGCGGGAGGGCCAGAGTGAGCAGTTCTTC. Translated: CASSFWREGQSEQFF.